Listed below are T cell receptor beta chains from one sample, sequenced in a study of T cell repertoires in cytomegalovirus infection. One entry per CDR3 protein results from TCRdb running MiXCR on the reads. The sample has nearly 650,000 distinct CDR3 sequences; around 24% are singletons. Input material: CD8+ T cells from PBMCs. The receptor set was obtained from a human donor in good health (CMV status not recorded). Some clones in this sample may be carry-over from other donors' samples. The CDR3 runs from the conserved cysteine through the conserved F or W. The order of the fields is V gene, clone size, D gene, J gene, CDR3 protein, CDR3 DNA. D genes are given only for firm matches. Expanded clones get a size class; other rows say once, few or many, or leave the size out.

TRBV28	many	TRBD1	TRBJ1-1	CAVQGMNTEAFF	TGTGCGGTACAGGGGATGAACACTGAAGCTTTCTTT
TRBV19	-	-	TRBJ1-5	CASTPDLGPKSYQPQHF	TGTGCCAGTACCCCCGATTTGGGCCCAAAGTCATATCAGCCCCAGCATTTT
TRBV6-5	-	-	TRBJ2-3	CASSYSGGGYTDTQYF	TGTGCCAGCAGTTACTCGGGGGGAGGTTACACAGATACGCAGTATTTT
TRBV5-6	-	-	TRBJ2-7	CASTLSRRYEQYF	TGTGCCAGCACCTTATCGAGACGGTACGAGCAGTACTTC
TRBV7-2	many	-	TRBJ2-2	CASRTPSGELFF	TGTGCCAGCAGAACACCCTCCGGGGAGCTGTTTTTT
TRBV6-2/TRBV6-3	many	-	TRBJ2-3	CASSYLGWTDTQYF	TGTGCCAGCAGTTACCTGGGGTGGACAGATACGCAGTATTTT
TRBV6-5	-	TRBD1	TRBJ2-1	CASSYRWDRGLSEQFF	TGTGCCAGCAGTTACCGTTGGGACAGGGGGCTCTCTGAGCAGTTCTTC
TRBV7-9	few	-	TRBJ2-5	CASTPTRDAGARTQYF	TGTGCCAGCACCCCCACCCGGGACGCCGGAGCACGGACCCAGTACTTC
TRBV20-1	few	TRBD1	TRBJ1-2	CSARVRDRGLEGYTF	TGCAGTGCTAGAGTCCGGGACAGGGGGCTGGAAGGCTACACCTTC
TRBV7-3	many	-	TRBJ2-1	CASSLGLTEYNEQFF	TGTGCCAGCAGCTTGGGCCTCACCGAATACAATGAGCAGTTCTTC
TRBV7-9	-	-	TRBJ1-1	CASSLALRLRVPTEAFF	TGTGCCAGCAGCTTAGCGTTAAGGTTAAGGGTCCCGACTGAAGCTTTCTTT
TRBV10-3	many	TRBD2	TRBJ2-1	CAITSGGRNEQFF	TGTGCCATTACTAGCGGGGGCCGGAATGAGCAGTTCTTC
TRBV2	-	-	TRBJ2-2	CASWTSTNTGELFF	TGTGCCAGCTGGACGTCAACGAACACCGGGGAGCTGTTTTTT
TRBV28	many	-	TRBJ1-6	CASSSQPNRNSPLHF	TGTGCCAGCAGTTCCCAGCCCAACCGGAATTCACCCCTCCACTTT
TRBV6-1	-	-	TRBJ2-1	CASQGPYNEQFF	TGTGCCAGCCAGGGTCCTTACAATGAGCAGTTCTTC
TRBV20-1	-	TRBD1	TRBJ1-2	CSAPLTGSRNGYTF	TGCAGTGCTCCTCTGACAGGGAGTAGAAATGGCTACACCTTC
TRBV20-1	few	-	TRBJ2-3	CSAEDAPSTDTQYF	TGCAGTGCTGAGGACGCTCCTAGCACAGATACGCAGTATTTT
TRBV7-4	-	-	TRBJ1-5	CASSSTSGAGQPQHF	TGTGCCAGCAGCTCTACCTCGGGGGCTGGACAGCCCCAGCATTTT
TRBV7-2	many	TRBD2	TRBJ2-1	CASSLQRGASSSYNEQFF	TGTGCCAGCAGCTTACAGCGGGGGGCTTCCAGCTCCTACAATGAGCAGTTCTTC
TRBV2	-	-	TRBJ1-2	CASVGLRNDYTF	TGTGCCAGCGTAGGACTGCGAAATGACTACACCTTC
TRBV9	-	TRBD1	TRBJ2-7	CASSGGQTKYEQYF	TGTGCCAGCAGCGGGGGACAGACCAAATACGAGCAGTACTTC
TRBV7-2	-	-	TRBJ2-7	CASSLNRLEQYF	TGTGCCAGCAGCTTGAATCGGCTCGAGCAGTACTTC
TRBV14	few	-	TRBJ1-4	CASSQAGLYEKLFF	TGTGCCAGCAGCCAAGCAGGGCTCTATGAAAAACTGTTTTTT
TRBV7-6	many	-	TRBJ1-5	CASSTNGPQHF	TGTGCCAGCAGCACCAACGGGCCCCAGCATTTT
TRBV27	many	-	TRBJ2-1	CASSLWGSSYNEQFF	TGTGCCAGCAGTTTGTGGGGGAGCTCCTACAATGAGCAGTTCTTC
TRBV28	few	TRBD2	TRBJ2-5	CASSLRPSGGPQETQYF	TGTGCCAGCAGTTTAAGGCCTAGCGGGGGACCCCAAGAGACCCAGTACTTC
TRBV7-9	-	-	TRBJ1-1	CASSPGIHTEAFF	TGTGCCAGCAGCCCCGGGATTCACACTGAAGCTTTCTTT
TRBV6-1	few	TRBD1	TRBJ2-4	CASSVGQELNIQYF	TGTGCCAGCAGCGTCGGACAGGAACTTAACATTCAGTACTTC
TRBV6-2/TRBV6-3	many	-	TRBJ1-2	CASSYGQSHYGYTF	TGTGCCAGCAGTTACGGACAGAGTCACTATGGCTACACCTTC
TRBV29-1	few	-	TRBJ2-7	CSVEDRSSYEQYF	TGCAGCGTTGAAGACAGGTCCTCCTACGAGCAGTACTTC
TRBV9	-	TRBD2	TRBJ2-1	CASSAAGSHGNEQFF	TGTGCCAGCAGCGCAGCGGGGTCCCATGGCAATGAGCAGTTCTTC
TRBV12-3/TRBV12-4	many	-	TRBJ1-6	CASSLGWTANSPLHF	TGTGCCAGCAGCCTCGGATGGACGGCTAATTCACCCCTCCACTTT
TRBV2	-	-	TRBJ2-2	CASETSFGELFF	TGTGCCAGCGAGACTAGTTTCGGGGAGCTGTTTTTT
TRBV19	-	TRBD1	TRBJ1-5	CASSIPGTGGAFWPQHF	TGTGCCAGTAGTATACCCGGGACAGGGGGCGCCTTTTGGCCCCAGCATTTT
TRBV7-6	many	-	TRBJ2-3	CASSSWDRDTQYF	TGTGCCAGCAGCTCATGGGATCGAGATACGCAGTATTTT
TRBV9	-	TRBD1	TRBJ2-3	CASSGTGVSLTDTQYF	TGTGCCAGCAGCGGGACAGGGGTCTCCCTCACGGATACGCAGTATTTT
TRBV5-1	-	TRBD2	TRBJ2-1	CASSLSATSGSFGSYNEQFF	TGCGCCAGCAGCCTCAGCGCGACTAGCGGTAGCTTCGGCTCCTACAATGAGCAGTTCTTC
TRBV10-3	few	TRBD1	TRBJ2-4	CAISGTAVDKNIQYF	TGTGCCATCTCCGGGACAGCCGTAGACAAAAACATTCAGTACTTC
TRBV6-2/TRBV6-3	-	TRBD1	TRBJ1-1	CASSYPRDRVGTEAFF	TGTGCCAGCAGTTACCCAAGGGACAGGGTCGGCACTGAAGCTTTCTTT
TRBV7-6	few	TRBD1	TRBJ2-7	CASSLVSQGVRYRYEQYF	TGTGCCAGCAGCTTAGTGTCGCAGGGGGTGCGATACCGATACGAGCAGTACTTC
TRBV2	-	-	TRBJ1-2	CASSGGSGLQGLRRGYTF	TGTGCCAGCAGTGGAGGATCGGGTTTACAGGGCCTCCGACGTGGCTACACCTTC